The clone carrying this TCR beta chain came up many times. What it binds is unknown. Trimming removed 2 bases from V and 0 bases from J, with 11 bases in between. The CDR3 is made up of 15 amino acids. Per the germline V gene, CDR1 is MNHEY and CDR2 is SVGAGI. Investigators reverse transcribed all isolated RNA, so they sequenced expressed TCRB transcripts. The table came from immunoSEQ multiplex PCR; TCRdb's copy has only in-frame clones and leaves some out. This repertoire shows some 120,000 clones, around a sixth found once; its top ten account for 2% to 3%. This sample is drawn from a study of beta chain features in type 1 diabetes. Study-level points and caveats: The analysis here could not establish whether HLA type shapes TCRB rearrangement. There was a moderate but significant shortening of TCRB CDR3s in all four CD4+ subsets of Type 1 diabetes patients.

V usage is TRBV6-5 and J usage is TRBJ2-7, with D uncertain. This sequence was found in a man between 18 and 35 years old with type 1 diabetes. Sequencing used central memory CD4+ T cells from blood. The CDR3 bases are TGTGCCAGCAGTTACCGGCAGGCAGACTCCTACGAGCAGTACTTC. The encoded protein is CASSYRQADSYEQYF.